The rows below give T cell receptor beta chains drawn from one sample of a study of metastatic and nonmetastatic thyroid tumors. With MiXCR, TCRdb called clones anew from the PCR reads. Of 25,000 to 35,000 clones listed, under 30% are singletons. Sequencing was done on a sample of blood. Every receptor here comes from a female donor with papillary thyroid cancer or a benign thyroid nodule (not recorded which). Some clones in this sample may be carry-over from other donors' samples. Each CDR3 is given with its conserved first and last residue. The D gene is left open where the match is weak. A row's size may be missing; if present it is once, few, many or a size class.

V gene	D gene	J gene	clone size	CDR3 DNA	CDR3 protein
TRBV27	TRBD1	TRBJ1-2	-	TGTGCCAGCAGCCCACAGGGGTTTAGCTACACCTTC	CASSPQGFSYTF
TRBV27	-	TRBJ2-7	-	TGTGCCAGCATCAGAGGGCGGGACAGATTCTCCTACGAGCAGTACTTC	CASIRGRDRFSYEQYF
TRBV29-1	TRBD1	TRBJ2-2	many	TGCAGCGTTGGACAGGGGCGGAACACCGGGGAGCTGTTTTTT	CSVGQGRNTGELFF
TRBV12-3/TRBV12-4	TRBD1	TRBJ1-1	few	TGTGCCAGCAGACCTACAGGGGATAACACTGAAGCTTTCTTT	CASRPTGDNTEAFF
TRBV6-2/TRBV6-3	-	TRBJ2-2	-	TGTGCCAGCAGCGACTGGGGCGTGAACACCGGGGAGCTGTTTTTT	CASSDWGVNTGELFF
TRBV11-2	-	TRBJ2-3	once	TGTGCCAGCAGCTTCAGCCCGGGGAAAGATACGCAGTATTTT	CASSFSPGKDTQYF
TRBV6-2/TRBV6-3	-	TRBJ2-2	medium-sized	TGTGCCAGCAGTTCGGGTTTTTTGGCCGGGGAGCTGTTTTTT	CASSSGFLAGELFF
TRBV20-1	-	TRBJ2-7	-	TGCAGTGCTACAGATCAAGCCCTACTCGAGCAGTACTTC	CSATDQALLEQYF
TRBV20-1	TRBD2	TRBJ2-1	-	TGCAGTGCCCGTCGACCCAGACTAGCGGGAAACCCTAATGAGCAGTTCTTC	CSARRPRLAGNPNEQFF
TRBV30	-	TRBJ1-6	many	TGTGCCTGGTCCAGGGAGCAGGATTCACCCCTCCACTTT	CAWSREQDSPLHF
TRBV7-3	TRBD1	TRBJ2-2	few	TGTGCCAGCAGCTTTGTTACAGGGGGTGACACCGGGGAGCTGTTTTTT	CASSFVTGGDTGELFF
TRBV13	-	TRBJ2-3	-	TGTGCCAGCAGCTTACGAACCAGTTCGGGCACAGATACGCAGTATTTT	CASSLRTSSGTDTQYF
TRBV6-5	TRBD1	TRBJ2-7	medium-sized	TGTGCCAGCAGTTACTCCCCGACAGGGCTGACTTTCACCTACGAGCAGTACTTC	CASSYSPTGLTFTYEQYF
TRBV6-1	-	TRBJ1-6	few	TGTGCCAGCAGTGGACCGGGACCCCCTCTCCACTTT	CASSGPGPPLHF
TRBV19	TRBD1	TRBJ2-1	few	TGTGCCACTTCGACAGGGGCCCACAATGAGCAGTTCTTC	CATSTGAHNEQFF
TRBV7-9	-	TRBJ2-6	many	TGTGCCAGCAGCATATACAGCTCTGGGGCCAACGTCCTGACTTTC	CASSIYSSGANVLTF
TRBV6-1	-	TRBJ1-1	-	TGTGCCAGCATGAGAGGGACTGAAGCTTTCTTT	CASMRGTEAFF
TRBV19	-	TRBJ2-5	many	TGTGCCAGTAGTATTGTGGGCGGGGAGACCCAGTACTTC	CASSIVGGETQYF
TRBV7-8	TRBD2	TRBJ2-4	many	TGTGCCAGCAGCTTAGCGTTTTCCGGGACTAGCGGTAAAAACATTCAGTACTTC	CASSLAFSGTSGKNIQYF
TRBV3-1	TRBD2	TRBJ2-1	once	TGTGCCAGCAGCCAAGAGGTCGGGAGGATAAGAAATGAGCAGTTCTTC	CASSQEVGRIRNEQFF
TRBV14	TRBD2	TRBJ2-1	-	TGTGCCAGCAGCCTCCATCTAGCGGGCTCCTACAATGAGCAGTTCTTC	CASSLHLAGSYNEQFF
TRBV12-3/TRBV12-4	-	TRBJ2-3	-	TGTGCCAGCAGTTTTCCGGGCAGCCCAGATACGCAGTATTTT	CASSFPGSPDTQYF
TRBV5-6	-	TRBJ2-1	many	TGTGCCAGCAGCTTGGTCGCCGGGGACATTTTCTACAATGAGCAGTTCTTC	CASSLVAGDIFYNEQFF
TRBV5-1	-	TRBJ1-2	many	TGCGCCAGCAGCCAGCAAAGCGACAGCACTAGATACCATGGCTACACCTTC	CASSQQSDSTRYHGYTF
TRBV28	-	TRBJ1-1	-	TGTGCCAGCAGCGTCCGCGGGGGGAGCACTGAAGCTTTCTTT	CASSVRGGSTEAFF
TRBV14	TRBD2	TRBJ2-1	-	TGTGCCAGCAGCCAAGATGCCGCTAGCGGGGCTCACAATGAGCAGTTCTTC	CASSQDAASGAHNEQFF
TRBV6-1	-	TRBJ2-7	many	TGTGCCAGCAGGGCCCCAGGGTTCGGTATCTACGAGCAGTACTTC	CASRAPGFGIYEQYF
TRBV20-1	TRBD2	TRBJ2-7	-	TGCAGTGCCCCTAGCGGGAGCTCCTACGAGCAGTACTTC	CSAPSGSSYEQYF
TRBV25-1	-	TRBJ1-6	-	TGTGCCAGCGCGCAGGGGAATTCACCCCTCCACTTT	CASAQGNSPLHF
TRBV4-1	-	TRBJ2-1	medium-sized	TGCGCCAGCAGCCAAGAGGCCCAGGATGAGCAGTTCTTC	CASSQEAQDEQFF
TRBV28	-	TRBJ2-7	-	TGTGCAAGCAGTTTATCGGGAGATCCCTCCTACGAGCAGTACTTC	CASSLSGDPSYEQYF
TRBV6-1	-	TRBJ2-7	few	TGTGCCAGCAGTGGGGGTCAGGGGCAGCTTGGCGAGCAGTACTTC	CASSGGQGQLGEQYF
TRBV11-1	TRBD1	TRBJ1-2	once	TGTGCCAGCAGCTTAAGGGGACAGGGGCCCCTCGGCGGCTACACCTTC	CASSLRGQGPLGGYTF
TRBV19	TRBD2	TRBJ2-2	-	TGTGCCAGTAGTGGACTAGCGGAGATGCTCAGAGGGGAGCTGTTTTTT	CASSGLAEMLRGELFF
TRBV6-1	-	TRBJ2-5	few	TGTGCCAGCAGTCCTCCGGGACAAGGCAGTGAGACCCAGTACTTC	CASSPPGQGSETQYF